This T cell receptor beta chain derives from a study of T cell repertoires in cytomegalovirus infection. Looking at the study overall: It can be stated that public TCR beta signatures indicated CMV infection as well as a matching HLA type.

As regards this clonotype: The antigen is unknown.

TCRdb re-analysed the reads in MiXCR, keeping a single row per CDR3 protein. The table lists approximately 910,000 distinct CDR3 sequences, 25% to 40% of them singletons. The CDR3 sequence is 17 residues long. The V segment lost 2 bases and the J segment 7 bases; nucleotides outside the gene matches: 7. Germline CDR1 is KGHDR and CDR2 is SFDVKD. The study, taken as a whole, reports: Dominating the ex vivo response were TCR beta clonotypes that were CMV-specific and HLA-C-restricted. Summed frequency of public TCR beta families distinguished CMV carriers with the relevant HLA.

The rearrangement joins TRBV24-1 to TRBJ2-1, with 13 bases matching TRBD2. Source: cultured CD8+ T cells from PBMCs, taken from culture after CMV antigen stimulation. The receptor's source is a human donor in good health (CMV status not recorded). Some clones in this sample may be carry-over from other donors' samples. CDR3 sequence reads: CATSDSRLAGGQNEQFF. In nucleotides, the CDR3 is TGTGCCACCAGTGATTCCCGACTAGCGGGGGGCCAGAATGAGCAGTTCTTC.